In its sample, the clone carrying this TCR beta chain was seen many times. The antigen remains unidentified. This sample is drawn from a study of CD8+CD57+ T cells in acquired aplastic anemia. Study findings and constraints: Sharing between patients and controls was observed for twenty-nine CD8+ CDR3 sequences. Statistical testing detected no significant gap in CD8+ Simpson's diversity between patients and controls.

The CDR3 loop spans 12 amino acids. Germline-derived CDR1 and CDR2 are LGHNA and YNFKEQ. The V end lost 1 base, the J end lost 6 bases, and 6 bases lay between the germline ends. Genomic DNA templated the TCR beta VDJ and CDR3 profiling. One entry per CDR3 protein, called by TCRdb with MiXCR from the reads. Of 150,000 to 200,000 distinct CDR3 sequences in the sample, approximately 48% are singletons; the top ten hold 13%. Patients chosen for sequencing had shown CD8+CD57+ cell expansion by flow cytometry. Patients were untreated when blood was sampled. V and J are TRBV4-2 and TRBJ1-1, with D hard to call. The sample consisted of sorted CD4+, CD8+, or CD8+CD57+ T cells (not recorded which) from PBMCs. The receptor's source is a human donor with aplastic anemia. The CDR3 DNA reads as TGTGCCAGCAGCCAAGGAGGCCCTGAAGCTTTCTTT. Amino acid sequence: CASSQGGPEAFF.